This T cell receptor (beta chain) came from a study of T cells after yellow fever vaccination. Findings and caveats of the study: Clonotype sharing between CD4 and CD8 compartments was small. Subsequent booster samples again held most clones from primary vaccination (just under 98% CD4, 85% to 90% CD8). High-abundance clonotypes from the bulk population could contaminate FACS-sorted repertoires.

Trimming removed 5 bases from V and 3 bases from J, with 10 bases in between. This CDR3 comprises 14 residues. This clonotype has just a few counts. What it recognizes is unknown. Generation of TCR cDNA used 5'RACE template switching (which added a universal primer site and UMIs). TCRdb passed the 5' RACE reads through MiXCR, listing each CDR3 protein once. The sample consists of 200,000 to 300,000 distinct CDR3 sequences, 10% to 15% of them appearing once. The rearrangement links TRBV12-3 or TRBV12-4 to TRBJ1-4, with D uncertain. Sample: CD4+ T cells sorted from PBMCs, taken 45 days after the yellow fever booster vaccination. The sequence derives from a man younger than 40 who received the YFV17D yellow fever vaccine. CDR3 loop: CASSRGQPNEKLFF. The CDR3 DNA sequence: TGTGCCAGCAGTAGAGGGCAGCCTAATGAAAAACTGTTTTTT.